A single sample is the source of the 17 T cell receptor beta chains below, sequenced in a study of response to subunit inactivated influenza vaccine. In TCRdb, the RT-PCR reads were re-called with MiXCR into one record per CDR3 protein. The data contain 860,000 or so distinct CDR3 sequences, about 20% of them singletons. The sample in question was PBMCs from blood, obtained about 5 days after vaccination. The origin of the receptors is a man in his forties or fifties who received an inactivated influenza vaccine.

V is TRBV28 and J is TRBJ2-7; D is unclear. Germline CDR1 reads MDHEN; CDR2 reads SYDVKM. V was trimmed by 5 bases and J by 3 bases, leaving 14 bases between them. The CDR3 loop spans 14 amino acids. CDR3 coding DNA: TGTGCCAGCAGTCTCCAAAATGGCGGCTACGAGCAGTACTTC. This encodes CASSLQNGGYEQYF. Full variable domain (outside the CDR3, taken from reference TRBV28 and TRBJ2-7): DVKVTQSSRYLVKRTGEKVFLECVQDMDHENMFWYRQDPGLGLRLIYFSYDVKMKEKGDIPEGYSVSREKKERFSLILESASTNQTSMYLCASSLQNGGYEQYFGPGTRLTVT.

The chain is built from TRBV7-9 and TRBJ2-5; D is possibly TRBD1 (5 bases). This CDR3 spans 15 amino acids. CDR1 and CDR2 (germline): SEHNR, FQNEAQ (reference sequence). Trimming removed 2 bases at V and 2 bases at J, with 12 bases between. The CDR3 spells CASSLLGESQETQYF. CDR3 DNA sequence: TGTGCCAGCAGCTTATTAGGGGAATCACAAGAGACCCAGTACTTC.

V is TRBV9 and J is TRBJ2-5, with 8 bases fitting TRBD1. The V and J ends lost 3 bases and 5 bases, in that order; junction bases with no gene match: 9. The germline V gene has CDR1 SGDLS and CDR2 YYNGEE. This CDR3 contains 15 residues. Here the CDR3 DNA reads TGTGCCAGCAGCGCCGGACAGGGTATTCCGGAGACCCAGTACTTC. Translation: CASSAGQGIPETQYF.

This clonotype was seen only a few times. In DNA form, the CDR3 reads TGTGCCAGCAGCGAAACTAGAACGGAGACCCAGTACTTC. Translating gives CASSETRTETQYF. This chain uses TRBV7-3 with TRBJ2-5; D perhaps matches TRBD2 (5 bases). V lost 5 bases and J lost 5, with 12 bases in between. Germline values: CDR1 SGHTA, CDR2 FQGTGA. The CDR3 spans 13 residues. The full variable domain, with the rest looked up from reference TRBV7-3 and TRBJ2-5, is GAGVSQTPSNKVTEKGKYVELRCDPISGHTALYWYRQSLGQGPEFLIYFQGTGAADDSGLPNDRFFAVRPEGSVSTLKIQRTERGDSAVYLCASSETRTETQYFGPGTRLLVL.

J is TRBJ1-5 and V is TRBV6-2 or TRBV6-3; TRBD1 matches at 9 bases. CDR3 length: 19 amino acids. V lost 2 bases and J lost 2; bases outside the gene matches: 13. The germline V gene has CDR1 MNHEY and CDR2 SVGEGT. The CDR3 here is CASSYPDWTGADGNQPQHF. The CDR3, as DNA: TGTGCCAGCAGTTACCCCGATTGGACAGGGGCGGATGGCAATCAGCCCCAGCATTTT.

The J gene is TRBJ2-7, the V gene TRBV5-4; unclear D gene. Germline V gene sequence: CDR1 SGHNT, CDR2 YYREEE (reference sequence). V gave up 4 bases and J gave up 2 bases, with 13 bases separating them. CDR3 length: 14 residues. The DNA for the CDR3 is TGTGCCAGCAGCCCCCGGTCCCAAACCTACGAGCAGTACTTC. Translation gives CASSPRSQTYEQYF. The full variable domain, rest sourced from reference TRBV5-4 and TRBJ2-7, is ETGVTQSPTHLIKTRGQQVTLRCSSQSGHNTVSWYQQALGQGPQFIFQYYREEENGRGNFPPRFSGLQFPNYSSELNVNALELDDSALYLCASSPRSQTYEQYFGPGTRLTVT.

This clonotype appeared a few times. The V and J genes are TRBV20-1 and TRBJ2-7, with 11 bases aligning to TRBD2. Per germline, CDR1 DFQATT and CDR2 SNEGSKA (reference sequence). V trimming: 5 bases; J trimming: 0 bases; junction bases outside the gene matches: 24. This CDR3 spans 21 amino acids. The CDR3 spells CSAHRRTGLGTSGGPSYEQYF. In DNA, the CDR3 is TGCAGTGCTCACCGCCGGACGGGATTGGGCACTAGCGGGGGCCCCTCCTACGAGCAGTACTTC.

This clonotype showed up just a few times. This chain joins TRBV19 and TRBJ2-2, with 9 bases lining up with TRBD1. Germline values: CDR1 LNHDA, CDR2 SQIVND (reference sequence). The CDR3 totals 15 residues. V lost 5 bases, J lost 4 bases, and 5 bases stayed unmatched. The CDR3 DNA reads TGTGCCAGTAGTCCCGACAGGGGGGTCACCGGGGAGCTGTTTTTT. It yields the protein CASSPDRGVTGELFF.

This clonotype was counted at least ten times. V is TRBV4-3 and J is TRBJ1-5; no firm D call. The CDR3 extends over 15 amino acids. CDR1 LGHNA and CDR2 YSLEER come from the germline V gene. Trimming took off 0 bases at V and 2 bases at J, with 8 bases between the two ends. In DNA, the CDR3 is TGCGCCAGCAGCCAAGACTTGAGAGGCAATCAGCCCCAGCATTTT. Its translation is CASSQDLRGNQPQHF.

The chain joins TRBV12-3 or TRBV12-4 to TRBJ2-7; the match to TRBD2 covers 10 bases. Losses at the gene ends were 2 bases for V and 2 bases for J; bases not matched to a gene: 12. This CDR3 region has 18 residues. CDR3 loop: CASSLKGLAGGHTYEQYF. CDR3 coding DNA: TGTGCCAGCAGTTTAAAGGGTTTAGCGGGAGGCCACACCTACGAGCAGTACTTC.

This chain connects TRBV30 to TRBJ2-7; 8 bases agree with TRBD2. The V segment lost 1 base and the J segment 5 bases; nucleotides outside the gene matches: 4. This CDR3 has 13 amino acids. The germline V gene has CDR1 GTSNPN and CDR2 SVGIG (reference sequence). CDR3 residues: CAWSAGRANEQYF. Here the CDR3 DNA reads TGTGCCTGGAGTGCCGGGAGGGCCAACGAGCAGTACTTC.

CDR3 sequence: CASSVAPGQGSNEQFF. In DNA form, the CDR3 reads TGTGCCAGCAGCGTAGCCCCGGGACAGGGTAGTAATGAGCAGTTCTTC. V and J are TRBV9 and TRBJ2-1, with 9 bases identical to TRBD1. The V segment lost 0 bases and the J segment 7 bases; nucleotides outside the gene matches: 8. The germline V gene encodes CDR1 SGDLS and CDR2 YYNGEE. This CDR3 is built from 16 residues.

This chain links TRBV20-1 with TRBJ1-1; D remains ambiguous. This CDR3 comprises 14 residues. Germline-derived CDR1 and CDR2 are DFQATT and SNEGSKA (reference sequence). V was shortened by 0 bases and J by 6 bases, with 14 bases between the two germline ends. CDR3 amino acids: CSARDPRGGAEAFF. CDR3 in DNA: TGCAGTGCTAGAGACCCACGGGGAGGCGCTGAAGCTTTCTTT.

This clonotype was counted at least ten times. This chain connects TRBV6-2 or TRBV6-3 to TRBJ2-7; 7 nucleotides agree with TRBD1. V trimming: 4 bases; J trimming: 3 bases; junction bases outside the gene matches: 21. Germline CDR1 and CDR2: MNHEY and SVGEGT. This CDR3 has 19 residues. The CDR3 DNA is TGTGCCAGCAGTTCCGCTTACCCCTCCAACAGGGGTTTTGGCTACGAGCAGTACTTC. Encoded protein: CASSSAYPSNRGFGYEQYF.

This clonotype was found many times. The chain recombines TRBV29-1 with TRBJ2-1, with 9 bases lining up with TRBD1. The CDR3 has 12 residues. Germline V lookup: CDR1 SQVTM, CDR2 ANQGSEA. Trimming removed 7 bases from V and 6 bases from J; junction bases left unmatched: 4. The CDR3 DNA is TGCAGCGCGAACAGGGGGCTCAATGAGCAGTTCTTC. Translated: CSANRGLNEQFF.

This chain joins TRBV29-1 and TRBJ2-5; 8 bases are shared with TRBD2. Trimming cost V 8 bases and J 8 bases; bases outside gene matches: 10. The CDR3 contains 12 residues. Per germline, CDR1 SQVTM and CDR2 ANQGSEA. CDR3 DNA: TGCAGCTTCCCGGGGGGGAAGTATACCCAGTACTTC. Encoded protein: CSFPGGKYTQYF. Drawing the rest from reference TRBV29-1 and TRBJ2-5, the complete variable domain is SAVISQKPSRDICQRGTSLTIQCQVDSQVTMMFWYRQQPGQSLTLIATANQGSEATYESGFVIDKFPISRPNLTFSTLTVSNMSPEDSSIYLCSFPGGKYTQYFGPGTRLLVL.

This rearrangement joins TRBV11-2 to TRBJ2-3, with D possibly being TRBD1 or TRBD2 (6 bases each). CDR1 and CDR2 from the germline V gene are SGHAT and FQNNGV. Trimming removed 0 bases at V and 2 bases at J, with 15 bases between. CDR3 length equals 17 residues. CDR3 loop: CASSLDGGRGPTDTQYF. The CDR3 DNA is TGTGCCAGCAGCTTAGATGGGGGGCGGGGCCCCACAGATACGCAGTATTTT.